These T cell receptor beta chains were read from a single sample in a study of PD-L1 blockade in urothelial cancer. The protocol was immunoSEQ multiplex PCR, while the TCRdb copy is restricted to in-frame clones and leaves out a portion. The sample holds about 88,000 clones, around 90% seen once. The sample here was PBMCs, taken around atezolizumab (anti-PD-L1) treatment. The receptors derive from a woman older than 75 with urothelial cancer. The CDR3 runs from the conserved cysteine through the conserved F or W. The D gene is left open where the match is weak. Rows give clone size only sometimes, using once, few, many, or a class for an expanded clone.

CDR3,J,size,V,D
CASSEGYRGDYGYTF,TRBJ1-2,.,TRBV25-1,TRBD1
CASSLEDRATGELFF,TRBJ2-2,.,TRBV5-4,TRBD1
CASTLTPSSGANVLTF,TRBJ2-6,.,TRBV19,.
CASSQVRGRETQYF,TRBJ2-5,.,TRBV4-1,.
CASRPNRVGNQPQHF,TRBJ1-5,.,TRBV27,.
CASSPATGVPYEQYF,TRBJ2-7,once,TRBV18,TRBD1
CASSHSGSSYNEQFF,TRBJ2-1,.,TRBV4-1,TRBD2
CASSTTSGPYEQYF,TRBJ2-7,.,TRBV4-2,TRBD2
CASSLRSLAGIGGEQYF,TRBJ2-7,.,TRBV13,TRBD2
CASSSRQWYEQYF,TRBJ2-7,.,TRBV5-5,.
CASSIDPARKGELFF,TRBJ2-2,.,TRBV19,.
CASSIQEKLFF,TRBJ1-4,.,TRBV5-6,.
CASTLGSGAFQETQYF,TRBJ2-5,.,TRBV28,.
CASRPGTSGTAEQYF,TRBJ2-7,.,TRBV2,TRBD2
CASRGWGGGELFF,TRBJ2-2,.,TRBV9,TRBD2
CAISRTGGTDTQYF,TRBJ2-3,.,TRBV10-3,TRBD1
CASSEGHRQGLDTQYF,TRBJ2-3,.,TRBV9,TRBD1
CASSLSAASSYNEQFF,TRBJ2-1,.,TRBV5-1,.
CASSVGGGGRPDTQYF,TRBJ2-3,.,TRBV9,TRBD2
CASSLSGLAGPRGETQYF,TRBJ2-5,.,TRBV11-2,TRBD2
CASSLEGETQYF,TRBJ2-5,few,TRBV5-1,.
CASSQEAGLAGGPGDTQYF,TRBJ2-3,.,TRBV4-2,TRBD2
CAWSVVRDTEAFF,TRBJ1-1,.,TRBV30,.
CASSPGPRGTDNTGELFF,TRBJ2-2,.,TRBV19,.
CATSRDRGPTGELFF,TRBJ2-2,once,TRBV15,TRBD1
CASSLFSDNQPQHF,TRBJ1-5,few,TRBV18,.
CASSSIGQFFVRNTEAFF,TRBJ1-1,.,TRBV27,.
CASSLWGGRTFYEQYF,TRBJ2-7,.,TRBV27,TRBD2
CASGSTGTEQYF,TRBJ2-7,.,TRBV7-9,.